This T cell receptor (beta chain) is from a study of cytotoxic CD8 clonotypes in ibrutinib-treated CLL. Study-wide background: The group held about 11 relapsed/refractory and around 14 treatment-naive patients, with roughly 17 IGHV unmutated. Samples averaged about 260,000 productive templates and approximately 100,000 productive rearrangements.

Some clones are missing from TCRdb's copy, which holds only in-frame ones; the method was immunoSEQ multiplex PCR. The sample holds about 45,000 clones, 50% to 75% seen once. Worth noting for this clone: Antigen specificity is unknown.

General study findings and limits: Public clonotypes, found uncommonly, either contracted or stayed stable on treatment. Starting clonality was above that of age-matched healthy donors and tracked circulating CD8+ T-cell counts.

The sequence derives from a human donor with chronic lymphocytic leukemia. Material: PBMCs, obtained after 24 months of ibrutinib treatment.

The CDR3 loop reads CASSHRAYEQYF. The CDR3, as DNA: TGTGCCAGCAGCCACAGGGCCTACGAGCAGTACTTC. The gene calls are TRBV7-9 and TRBJ2-7; a possible D gene is TRBD1 (6 bases). The germline V gene has CDR1 SEHNR and CDR2 FQNEAQ (reference sequence). The CDR3 is 12 amino acids. V was cut by 5 bases and J by 2 bases, with 7 bases left in between.